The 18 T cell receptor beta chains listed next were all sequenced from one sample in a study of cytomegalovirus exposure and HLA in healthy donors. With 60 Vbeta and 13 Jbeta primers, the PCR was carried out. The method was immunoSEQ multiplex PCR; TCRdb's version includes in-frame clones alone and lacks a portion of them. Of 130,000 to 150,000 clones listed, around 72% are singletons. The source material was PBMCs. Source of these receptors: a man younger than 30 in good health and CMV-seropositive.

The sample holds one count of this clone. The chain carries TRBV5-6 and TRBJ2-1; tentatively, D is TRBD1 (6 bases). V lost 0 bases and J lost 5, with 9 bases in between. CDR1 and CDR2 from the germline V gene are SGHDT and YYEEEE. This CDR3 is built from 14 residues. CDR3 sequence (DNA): TGTGCCAGCAGCTTGGTAGGGACACACAATGAGCAGTTCTTC. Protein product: CASSLVGTHNEQFF.

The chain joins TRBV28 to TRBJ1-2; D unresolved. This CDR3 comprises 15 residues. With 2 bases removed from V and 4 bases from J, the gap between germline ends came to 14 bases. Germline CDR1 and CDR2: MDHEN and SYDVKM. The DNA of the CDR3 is TGTGCCAGCAGTTTAGCTGGCTCGGGGAGCTATGGCTACACCTTC. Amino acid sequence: CASSLAGSGSYGYTF.

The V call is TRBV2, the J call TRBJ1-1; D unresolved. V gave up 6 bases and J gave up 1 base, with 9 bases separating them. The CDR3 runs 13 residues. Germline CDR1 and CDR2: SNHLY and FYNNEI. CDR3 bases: TGTGCCAGCAGGCTTGACACGAACACTGAAGCTTTCTTT. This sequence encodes CASRLDTNTEAFF.

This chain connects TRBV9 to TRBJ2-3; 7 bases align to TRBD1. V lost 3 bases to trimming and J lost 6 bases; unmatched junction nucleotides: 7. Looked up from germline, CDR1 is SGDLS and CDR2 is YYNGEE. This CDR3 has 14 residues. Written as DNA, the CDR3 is TGTGCCAGCAGCGCATCAGGGGGTTTCGATACGCAGTATTTT. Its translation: CASSASGGFDTQYF.

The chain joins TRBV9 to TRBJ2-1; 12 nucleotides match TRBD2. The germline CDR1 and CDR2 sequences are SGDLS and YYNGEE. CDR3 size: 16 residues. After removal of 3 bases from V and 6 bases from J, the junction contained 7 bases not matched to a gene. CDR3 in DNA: TGTGCCAGCAGCGGTCTAGCGGGAGGGCCTCTCAATGAGCAGTTCTTC. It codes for CASSGLAGGPLNEQFF.

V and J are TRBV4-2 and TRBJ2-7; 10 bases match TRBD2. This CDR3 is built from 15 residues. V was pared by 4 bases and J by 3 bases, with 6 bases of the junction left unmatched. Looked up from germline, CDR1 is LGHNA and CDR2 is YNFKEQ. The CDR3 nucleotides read TGTGCCAGCAGCCCCCGGACTAGCGGCCTCTACGAGCAGTACTTC. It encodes CASSPRTSGLYEQYF.

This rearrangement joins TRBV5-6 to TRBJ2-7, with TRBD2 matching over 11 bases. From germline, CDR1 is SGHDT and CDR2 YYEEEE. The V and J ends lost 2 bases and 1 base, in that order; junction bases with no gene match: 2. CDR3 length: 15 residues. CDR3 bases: TGTGCCAGCAGCTTAGGGACTAGCGGTTCCTACGAGCAGTACTTC. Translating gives CASSLGTSGSYEQYF.

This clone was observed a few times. CDR3 sequence: CASSGGTGGEKLFF. For the CDR3, the DNA is TGTGCCAGCAGCGGAGGGACAGGCGGCGAAAAACTGTTTTTT. V usage is TRBV7-9 and J usage is TRBJ1-4, with 8 bases matching TRBD1. CDR1 is SEHNR and CDR2 is FQNEAQ in the germline V gene (reference sequence). This CDR3 has 14 residues. The trim removed 5 bases at V and 8 bases at J, leaving 7 bases unmatched.

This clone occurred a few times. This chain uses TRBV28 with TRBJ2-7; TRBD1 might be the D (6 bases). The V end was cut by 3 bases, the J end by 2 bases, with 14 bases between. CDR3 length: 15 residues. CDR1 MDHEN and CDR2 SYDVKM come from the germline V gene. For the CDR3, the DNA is TGTGCCAGCAGTTTTCGGCGACAGGCCACCTACGAGCAGTACTTC. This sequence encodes CASSFRRQATYEQYF.

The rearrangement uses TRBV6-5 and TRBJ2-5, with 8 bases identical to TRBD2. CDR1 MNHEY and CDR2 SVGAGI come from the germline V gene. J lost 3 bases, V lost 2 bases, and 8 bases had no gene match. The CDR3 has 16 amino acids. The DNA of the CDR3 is TGTGCCAGCAGTTACCGGCCTAGCGGGTGGAAAGAGACCCAGTACTTC. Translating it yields CASSYRPSGWKETQYF.

The CDR3 DNA follows: TGTGCCAGCAGTCCTAGTAGTCAGTTTAGCAATCAGCCCCAGCATTTT. It specifies CASSPSSQFSNQPQHF. The V gene is TRBV27, the J gene TRBJ1-5; no clear D gene. Germline lookup yields CDR1 MNHEY and CDR2 SMNVEV (reference sequence). The length of the CDR3 is 16 residues. Trimming removed 5 bases from V and 0 bases from J, with 14 bases in between.

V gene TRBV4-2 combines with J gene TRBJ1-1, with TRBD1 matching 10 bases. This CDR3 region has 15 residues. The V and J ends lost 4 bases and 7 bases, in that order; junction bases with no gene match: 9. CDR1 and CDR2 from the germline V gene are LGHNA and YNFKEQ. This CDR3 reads CASSRTGTGAFEAFF. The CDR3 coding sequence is TGTGCCAGCAGCCGAACCGGGACAGGGGCCTTTGAAGCTTTCTTT.

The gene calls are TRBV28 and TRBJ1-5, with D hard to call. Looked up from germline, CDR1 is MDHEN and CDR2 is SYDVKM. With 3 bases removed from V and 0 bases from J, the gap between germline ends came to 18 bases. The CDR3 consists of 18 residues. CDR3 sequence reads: CASSFGGSIINSNQPQHF. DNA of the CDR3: TGTGCCAGCAGTTTTGGTGGCTCAATTATTAATAGCAATCAGCCCCAGCATTTT.

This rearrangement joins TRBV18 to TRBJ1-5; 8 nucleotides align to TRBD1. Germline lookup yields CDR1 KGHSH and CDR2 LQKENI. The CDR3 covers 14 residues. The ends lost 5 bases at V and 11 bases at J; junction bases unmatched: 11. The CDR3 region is CASSAGGGRGTQHF. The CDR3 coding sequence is TGTGCCAGCTCAGCAGGGGGCGGTCGGGGGACCCAGCATTTT.

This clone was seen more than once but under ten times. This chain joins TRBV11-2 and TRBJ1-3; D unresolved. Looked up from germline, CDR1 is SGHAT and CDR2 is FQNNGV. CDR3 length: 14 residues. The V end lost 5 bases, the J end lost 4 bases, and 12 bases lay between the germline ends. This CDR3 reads CASSMSSYGNTIYF. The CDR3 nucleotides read TGTGCCAGCAGCATGTCGAGCTACGGAAACACCATATATTTT.

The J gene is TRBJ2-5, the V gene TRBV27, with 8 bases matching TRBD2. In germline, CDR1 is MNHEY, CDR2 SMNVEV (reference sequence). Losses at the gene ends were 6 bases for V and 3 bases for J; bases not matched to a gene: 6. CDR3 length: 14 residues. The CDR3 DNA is TGTGCCAGCAGCCTCGGGGGGGCCAAAGAGACCCAGTACTTC. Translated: CASSLGGAKETQYF.

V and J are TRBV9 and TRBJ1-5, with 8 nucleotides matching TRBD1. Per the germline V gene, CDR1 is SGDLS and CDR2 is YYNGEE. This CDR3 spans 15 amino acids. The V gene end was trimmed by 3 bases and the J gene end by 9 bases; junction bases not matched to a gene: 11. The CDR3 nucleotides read TGTGCCAGCAGCGCCTCAGGGGGCGCTACCCCGCCCCAGCATTTT. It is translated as CASSASGGATPPQHF.

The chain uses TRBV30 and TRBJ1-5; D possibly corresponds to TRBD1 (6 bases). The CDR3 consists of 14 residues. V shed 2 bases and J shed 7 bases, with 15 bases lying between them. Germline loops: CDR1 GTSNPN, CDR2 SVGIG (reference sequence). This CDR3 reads CAWSPWGGAQPQHF. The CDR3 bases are TGTGCCTGGAGTCCCTGGGGGGGGGCCCAGCCCCAGCATTTT.